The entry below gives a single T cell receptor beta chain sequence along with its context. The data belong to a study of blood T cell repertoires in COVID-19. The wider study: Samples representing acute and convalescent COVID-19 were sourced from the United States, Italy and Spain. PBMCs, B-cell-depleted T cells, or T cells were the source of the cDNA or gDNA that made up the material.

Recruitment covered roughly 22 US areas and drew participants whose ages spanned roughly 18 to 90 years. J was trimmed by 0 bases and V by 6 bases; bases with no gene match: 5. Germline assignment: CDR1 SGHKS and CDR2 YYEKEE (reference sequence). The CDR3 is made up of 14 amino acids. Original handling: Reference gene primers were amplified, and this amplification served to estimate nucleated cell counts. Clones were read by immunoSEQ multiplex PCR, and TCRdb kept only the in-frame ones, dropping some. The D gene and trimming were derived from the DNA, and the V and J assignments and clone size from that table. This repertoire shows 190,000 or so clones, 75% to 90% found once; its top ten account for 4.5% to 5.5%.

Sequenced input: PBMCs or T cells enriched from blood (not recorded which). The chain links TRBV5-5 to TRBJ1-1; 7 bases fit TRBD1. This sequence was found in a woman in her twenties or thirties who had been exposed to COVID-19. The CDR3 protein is CASTQGDVNTEAFF. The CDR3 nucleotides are TGTGCCAGCACCCAGGGGGACGTGAACACTGAAGCTTTCTTT.